The entry below describes one TCR beta chain. Sequenced by immunoSEQ multiplex PCR; TCRdb stores in-frame clones only, minus some. The sample yields under 90,000 clones, approximately 94% seen once. The data originate from a study of technical replicates of blood from a handful of donors. The CDR3 sequence is 15 residues long. The trim removed 8 bases at V and 3 bases at J, leaving 8 bases unmatched. Germline lookup yields CDR1 MNHNS and CDR2 SASEGT. V usage is TRBV6-1 and J usage is TRBJ2-3; the match to TRBD2 covers 10 bases. The clonotype originates from a human donor in good health. Input material: T cells isolated from PBMCs. The DNA of the CDR3 is TGTGCCAGCGGGAGAGCGGGAGGGCGGACAGATACGCAGTATTTT. Protein product: CASGRAGGRTDTQYF.